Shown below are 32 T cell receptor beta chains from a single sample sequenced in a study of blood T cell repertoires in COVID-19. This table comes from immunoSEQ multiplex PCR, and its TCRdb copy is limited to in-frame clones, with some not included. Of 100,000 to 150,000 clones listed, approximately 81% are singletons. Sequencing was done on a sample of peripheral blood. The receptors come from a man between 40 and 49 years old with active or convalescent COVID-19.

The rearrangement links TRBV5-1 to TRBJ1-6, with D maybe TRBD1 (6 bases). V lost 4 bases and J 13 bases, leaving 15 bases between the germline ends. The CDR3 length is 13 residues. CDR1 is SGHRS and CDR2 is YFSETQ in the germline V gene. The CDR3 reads CASSHGQPAPLHF. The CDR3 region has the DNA TGCGCCAGCAGCCACGGACAGCCCGCGCCCCTCCACTTT.

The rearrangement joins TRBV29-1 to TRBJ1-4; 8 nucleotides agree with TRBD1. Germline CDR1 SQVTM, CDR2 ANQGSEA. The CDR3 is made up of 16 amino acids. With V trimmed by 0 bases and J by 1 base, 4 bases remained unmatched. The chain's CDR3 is CSVEDRGRETNEKLFF. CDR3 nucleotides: TGCAGCGTTGAAGACAGGGGGCGAGAAACTAATGAAAAACTGTTTTTT.

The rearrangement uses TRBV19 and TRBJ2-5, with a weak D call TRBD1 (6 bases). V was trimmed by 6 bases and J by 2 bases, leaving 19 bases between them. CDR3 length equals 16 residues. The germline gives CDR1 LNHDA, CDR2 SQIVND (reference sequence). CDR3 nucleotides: TGTGCCAGTAGCTTTTTGGGGGCTAAATCTCAAGAGACCCAGTACTTC. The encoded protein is CASSFLGAKSQETQYF. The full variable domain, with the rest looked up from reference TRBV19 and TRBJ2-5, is DGGITQSPKYLFRKEGQNVTLSCEQNLNHDAMYWYRQDPGQGLRLIYYSQIVNDFQKGDIAEGYSVSREKKESFPLTVTSAQKNPTAFYLCASSFLGAKSQETQYFGPGTRLLVL.

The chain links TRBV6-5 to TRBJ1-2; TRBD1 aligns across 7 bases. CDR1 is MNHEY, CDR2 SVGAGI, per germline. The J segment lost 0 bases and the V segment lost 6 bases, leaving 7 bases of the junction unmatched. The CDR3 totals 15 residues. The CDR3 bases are TGTGCCAGCAGGGTACAGGGGAAAACTAACTATGGCTACACCTTC. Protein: CASRVQGKTNYGYTF.

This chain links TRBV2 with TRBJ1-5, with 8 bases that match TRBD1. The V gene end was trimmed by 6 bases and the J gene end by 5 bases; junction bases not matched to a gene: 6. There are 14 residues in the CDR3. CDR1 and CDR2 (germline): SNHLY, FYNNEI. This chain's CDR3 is CASRQTGGHQPQHF. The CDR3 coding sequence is TGTGCCAGCAGGCAAACAGGGGGGCATCAGCCCCAGCATTTT. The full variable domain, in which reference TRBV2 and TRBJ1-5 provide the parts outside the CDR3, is EPEVTQTPSHQVTQMGQEVILRCVPISNHLYFYWYRQILGQKVEFLVSFYNNEISEKSEIFDDQFSVERPDGSNFTLKIRSTKLEDSAMYFCASRQTGGHQPQHFGDGTRLSIL.

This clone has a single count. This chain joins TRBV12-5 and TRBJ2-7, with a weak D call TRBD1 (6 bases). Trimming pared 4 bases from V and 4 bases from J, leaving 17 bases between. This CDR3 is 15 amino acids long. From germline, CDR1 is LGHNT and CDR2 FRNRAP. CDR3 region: CASGSSRDTSYEQYF. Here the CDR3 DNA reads TGTGCTAGTGGTTCCTCTCGGGACACAAGTTACGAGCAGTACTTC.

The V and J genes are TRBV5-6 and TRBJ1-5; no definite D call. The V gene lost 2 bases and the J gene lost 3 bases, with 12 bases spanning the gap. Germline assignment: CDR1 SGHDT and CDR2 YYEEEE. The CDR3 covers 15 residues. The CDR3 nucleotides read TGTGCCAGCAGCTTATACCACCTAGACAATCAGCCCCAGCATTTT. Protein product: CASSLYHLDNQPQHF.

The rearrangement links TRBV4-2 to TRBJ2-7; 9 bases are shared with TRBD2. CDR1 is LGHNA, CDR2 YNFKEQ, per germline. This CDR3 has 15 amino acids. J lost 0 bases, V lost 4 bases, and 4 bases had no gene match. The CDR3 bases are TGTGCCAGCAGCCCCCTTAGCGGGAGCTCCTACGAGCAGTACTTC. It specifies CASSPLSGSSYEQYF.

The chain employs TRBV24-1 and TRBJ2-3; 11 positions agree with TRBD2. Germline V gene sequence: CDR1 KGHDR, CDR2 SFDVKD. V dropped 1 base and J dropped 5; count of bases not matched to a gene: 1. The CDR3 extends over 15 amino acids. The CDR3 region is CATSDLTSGRDTQYF. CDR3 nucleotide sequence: TGTGCCACCAGTGATTTAACTAGCGGGAGAGATACGCAGTATTTT.

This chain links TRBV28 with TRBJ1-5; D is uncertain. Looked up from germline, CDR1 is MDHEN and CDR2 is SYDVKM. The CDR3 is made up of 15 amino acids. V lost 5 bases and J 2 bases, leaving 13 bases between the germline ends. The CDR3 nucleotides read TGTGCCAGCAGTCCCCGAACGACACGCAATCAGCCCCAGCATTTT. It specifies CASSPRTTRNQPQHF.

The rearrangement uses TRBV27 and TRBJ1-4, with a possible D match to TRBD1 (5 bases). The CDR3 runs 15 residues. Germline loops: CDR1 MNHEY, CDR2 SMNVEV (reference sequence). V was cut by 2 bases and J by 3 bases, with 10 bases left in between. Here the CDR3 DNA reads TGTGCCAGCAGTTTAAATGGGGGGTCTAATGAAAAACTGTTTTTT. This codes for CASSLNGGSNEKLFF. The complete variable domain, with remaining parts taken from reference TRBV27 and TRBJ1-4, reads EAQVTQNPRYLITVTGKKLTVTCSQNMNHEYMSWYRQDPGLGLRQIYYSMNVEVTDKGDVPEGYKVSRKEKRNFPLILESPSPNQTSLYFCASSLNGGSNEKLFFGSGTQLSVL.

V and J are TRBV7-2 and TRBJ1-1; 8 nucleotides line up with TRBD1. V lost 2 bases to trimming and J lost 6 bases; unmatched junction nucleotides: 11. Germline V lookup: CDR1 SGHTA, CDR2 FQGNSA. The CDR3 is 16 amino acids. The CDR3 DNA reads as TGTGCCAGCAGCTTATATTCAGGACAGGGTGGGTCTGAAGCTTTCTTT. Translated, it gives CASSLYSGQGGSEAFF.

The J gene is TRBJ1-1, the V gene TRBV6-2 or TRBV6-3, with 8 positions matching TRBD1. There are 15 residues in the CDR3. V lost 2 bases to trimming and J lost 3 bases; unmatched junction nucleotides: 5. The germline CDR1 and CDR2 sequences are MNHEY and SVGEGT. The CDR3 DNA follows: TGTGCCAGCAGTTACAGGGACAGGATCCACACTGAAGCTTTCTTT. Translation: CASSYRDRIHTEAFF.

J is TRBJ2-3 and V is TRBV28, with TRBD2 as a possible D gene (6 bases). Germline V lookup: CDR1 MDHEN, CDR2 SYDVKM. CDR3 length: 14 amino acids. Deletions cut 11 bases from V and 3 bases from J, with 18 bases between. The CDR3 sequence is CALGYPGETDTQYF. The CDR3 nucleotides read TGTGCCCTCGGATATCCGGGAGAGACAGATACGCAGTATTTT.

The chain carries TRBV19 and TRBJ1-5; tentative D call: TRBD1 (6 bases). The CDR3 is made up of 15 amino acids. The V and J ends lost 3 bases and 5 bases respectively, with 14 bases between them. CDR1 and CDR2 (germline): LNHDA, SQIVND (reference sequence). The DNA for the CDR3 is TGTGCCAGTAGTATCGAGGACAGAGGATATCAGCCCCAGCATTTT. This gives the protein CASSIEDRGYQPQHF.

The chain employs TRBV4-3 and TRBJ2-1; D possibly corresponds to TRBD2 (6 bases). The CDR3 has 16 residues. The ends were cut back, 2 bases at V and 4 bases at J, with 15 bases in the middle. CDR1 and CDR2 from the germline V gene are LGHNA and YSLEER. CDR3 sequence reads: CASSQRAGNPYNEQFF. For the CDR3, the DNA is TGCGCCAGCAGCCAAAGGGCGGGAAACCCTTACAATGAGCAGTTCTTC.

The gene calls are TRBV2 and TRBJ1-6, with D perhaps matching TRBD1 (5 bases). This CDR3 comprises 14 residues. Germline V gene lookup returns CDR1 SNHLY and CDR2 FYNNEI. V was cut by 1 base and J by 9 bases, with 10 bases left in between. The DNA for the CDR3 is TGTGCCAGCAGTGAAGGGCAGGGAAGTTCACCCCTCCACTTT. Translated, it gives CASSEGQGSSPLHF.

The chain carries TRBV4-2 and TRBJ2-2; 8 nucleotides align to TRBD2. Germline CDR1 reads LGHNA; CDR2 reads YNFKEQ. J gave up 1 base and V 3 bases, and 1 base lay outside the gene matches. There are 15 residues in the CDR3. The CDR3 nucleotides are TGTGCCAGCAGCCAGAGCGGGGGGAACACCGGGGAGCTGTTTTTT. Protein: CASSQSGGNTGELFF.

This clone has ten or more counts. CDR3 loop: CAISESGGNSNQPQHF. CDR3 nucleotide sequence: TGTGCCATCAGTGAGTCGGGAGGGAACAGCAATCAGCCCCAGCATTTT. This rearrangement joins TRBV10-3 to TRBJ1-5; D not resolved. The CDR3 runs to 16 residues. CDR1 is ENHRY, CDR2 SYGVKD, per germline. The ends were cut back, 0 bases at V and 1 base at J, with 10 bases in the middle.

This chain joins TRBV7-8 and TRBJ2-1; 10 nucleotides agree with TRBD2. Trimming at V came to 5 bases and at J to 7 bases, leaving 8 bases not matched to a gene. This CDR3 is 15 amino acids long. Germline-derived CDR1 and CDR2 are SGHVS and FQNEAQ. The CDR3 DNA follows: TGTGCCAGCAGCGGTAGCGGGGGGACTCGTAATGAGCAGTTCTTC. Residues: CASSGSGGTRNEQFF.

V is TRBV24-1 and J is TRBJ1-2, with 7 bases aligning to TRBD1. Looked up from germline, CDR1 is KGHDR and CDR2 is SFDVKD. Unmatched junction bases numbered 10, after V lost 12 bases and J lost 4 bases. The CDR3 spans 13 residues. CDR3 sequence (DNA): TGTGCCGCCCAGGGGGGCAGCTCCTATGGCTACACCTTC. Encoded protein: CAAQGGSSYGYTF.

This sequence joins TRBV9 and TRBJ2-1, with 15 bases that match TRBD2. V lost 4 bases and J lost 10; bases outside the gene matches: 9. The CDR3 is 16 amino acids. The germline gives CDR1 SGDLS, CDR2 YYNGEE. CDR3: CASSPWTSGGAGEQFF. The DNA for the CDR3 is TGTGCCAGCAGCCCCTGGACTAGCGGGGGGGCAGGGGAGCAGTTCTTC.

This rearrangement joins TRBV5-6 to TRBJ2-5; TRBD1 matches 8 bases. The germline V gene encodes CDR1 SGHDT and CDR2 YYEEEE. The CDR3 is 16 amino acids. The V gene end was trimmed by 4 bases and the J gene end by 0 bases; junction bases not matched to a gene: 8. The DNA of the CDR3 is TGTGCCAGCAGCCCATGGACAGGGAGGTACCAAGAGACCCAGTACTTC. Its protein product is CASSPWTGRYQETQYF.

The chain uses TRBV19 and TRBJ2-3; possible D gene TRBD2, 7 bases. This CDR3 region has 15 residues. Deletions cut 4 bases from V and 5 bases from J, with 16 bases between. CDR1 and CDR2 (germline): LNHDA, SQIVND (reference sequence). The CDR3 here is CASSSGQGRGDTQYF. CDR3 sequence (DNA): TGTGCCAGTAGTAGCGGGCAGGGGAGGGGAGATACGCAGTATTTT.

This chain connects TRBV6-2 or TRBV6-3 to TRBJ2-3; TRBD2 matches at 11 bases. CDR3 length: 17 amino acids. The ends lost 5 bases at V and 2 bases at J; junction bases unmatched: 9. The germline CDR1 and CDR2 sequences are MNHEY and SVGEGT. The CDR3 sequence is CASSQPGLADATDTQYF. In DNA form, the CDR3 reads TGTGCCAGCAGTCAACCGGGACTAGCGGACGCCACAGATACGCAGTATTTT.

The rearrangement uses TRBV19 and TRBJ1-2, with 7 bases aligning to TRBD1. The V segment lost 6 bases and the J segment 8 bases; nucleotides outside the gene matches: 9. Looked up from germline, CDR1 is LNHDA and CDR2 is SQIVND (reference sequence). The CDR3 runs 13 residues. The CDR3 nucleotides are TGTGCCAGTAGCTCCGGACAGGCGAGGGGCTACACCTTC. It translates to CASSSGQARGYTF.

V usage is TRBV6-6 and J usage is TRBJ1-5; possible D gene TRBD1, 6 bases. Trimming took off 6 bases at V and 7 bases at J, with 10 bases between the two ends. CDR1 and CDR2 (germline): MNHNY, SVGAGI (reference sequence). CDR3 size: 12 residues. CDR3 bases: TGTGCCAGCAGGGGGACAAACCAGCCCCAGCATTTT. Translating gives CASRGTNQPQHF.

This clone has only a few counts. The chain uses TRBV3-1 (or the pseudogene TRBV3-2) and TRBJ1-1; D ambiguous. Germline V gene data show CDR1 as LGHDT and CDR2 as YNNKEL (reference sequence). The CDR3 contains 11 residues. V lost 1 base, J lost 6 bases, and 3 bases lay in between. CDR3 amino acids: CASSQAAEAFF. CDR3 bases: TGTGCCAGCAGCCAAGCTGCTGAAGCTTTCTTT.

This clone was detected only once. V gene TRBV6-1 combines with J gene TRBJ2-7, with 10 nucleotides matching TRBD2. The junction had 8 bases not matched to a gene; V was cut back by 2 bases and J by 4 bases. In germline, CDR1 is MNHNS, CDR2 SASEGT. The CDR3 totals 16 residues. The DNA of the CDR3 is TGTGCCAGCAGTGAAAGTTTCCTAGCGGGGGTGTACGAGCAGTACTTC. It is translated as CASSESFLAGVYEQYF.

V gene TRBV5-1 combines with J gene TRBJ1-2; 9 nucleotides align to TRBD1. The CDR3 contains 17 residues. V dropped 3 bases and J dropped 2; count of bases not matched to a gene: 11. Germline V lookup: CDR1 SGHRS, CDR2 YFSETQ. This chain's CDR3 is CASSSARDRVTNYGYTF. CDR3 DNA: TGCGCCAGCAGCTCTGCCCGGGACAGGGTCACAAACTATGGCTACACCTTC.

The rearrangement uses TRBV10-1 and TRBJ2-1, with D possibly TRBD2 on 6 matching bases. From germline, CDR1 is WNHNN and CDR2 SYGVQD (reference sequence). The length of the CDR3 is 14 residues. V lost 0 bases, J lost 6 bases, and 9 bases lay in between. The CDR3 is CASSESEGGNEQFF. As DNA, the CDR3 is TGCGCCAGCAGTGAGTCCGAGGGAGGCAATGAGCAGTTCTTC.

The chain's CDR3 is CAWSPGGEQYF. The CDR3 coding sequence is TGTGCCTGGAGTCCCGGGGGCGAGCAGTACTTC. J is TRBJ2-7 and V is TRBV30, with TRBD2 as a possible D gene (6 bases). The CDR3 sequence is 11 residues long. Germline V gene data show CDR1 as GTSNPN and CDR2 as SVGIG (reference sequence). Deletions cut 2 bases from V and 6 bases from J, with 8 bases between.